Sequencing of this TCR beta chain was carried out in a study of human T cells and chemical hapten exposure. There are many counts of this clonotype. MiXCR was run by TCRdb on the 5' RACE reads, yielding one entry per CDR3 protein. The data contain about 140,000 distinct CDR3 sequences, 4.1% of them singletons. CDR3 length equals 17 residues. The germline gives CDR1 MDHEN, CDR2 SYDVKM. V lost 4 bases to trimming and J lost 2 bases; unmatched junction nucleotides: 13. The total RNA was obtained from whole blood that was not fractionated. This receptor was obtained from a female donor in good health. The chain employs TRBV28 and TRBJ2-7; 8 bases fit TRBD2. The CDR3 sequence: CASSSSSGGARTYEQYF. The DNA of the CDR3 is TGTGCCAGCAGTTCCTCCTCGGGGGGGGCCCGCACCTACGAGCAGTACTTC.